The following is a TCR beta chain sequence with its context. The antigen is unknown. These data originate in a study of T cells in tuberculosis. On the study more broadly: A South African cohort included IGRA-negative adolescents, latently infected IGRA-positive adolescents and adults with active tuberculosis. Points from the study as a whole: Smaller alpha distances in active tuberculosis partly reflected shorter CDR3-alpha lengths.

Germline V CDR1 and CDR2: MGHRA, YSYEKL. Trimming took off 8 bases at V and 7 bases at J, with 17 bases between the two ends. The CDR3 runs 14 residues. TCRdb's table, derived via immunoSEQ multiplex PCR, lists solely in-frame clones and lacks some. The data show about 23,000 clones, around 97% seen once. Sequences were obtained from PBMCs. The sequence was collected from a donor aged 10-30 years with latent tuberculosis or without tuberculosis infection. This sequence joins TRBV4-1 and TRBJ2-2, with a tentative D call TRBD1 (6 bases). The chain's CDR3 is CASRSEGDGGELFF. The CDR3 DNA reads TGCGCCAGCCGGAGCGAGGGGGACGGCGGGGAGCTGTTTTTT.